This T cell receptor beta chain was documented in a study of technical replicates of blood from several donors. The CDR3 is 14 residues long. Germline CDR1 SGDLS, CDR2 YYNGEE. Trimming cost V 4 bases and J 0 bases, with 11 bases left between them. The table came from immunoSEQ multiplex PCR; TCRdb's copy has only in-frame clones and leaves some out. The repertoire has some 87,000 clones, around 90% of them found once; the top ten carry 0.3% to 0.45%. Source material: T cells isolated from PBMCs. The receptor was derived from a human donor in good health. This chain connects TRBV9 to TRBJ2-7; perhaps TRBD1 as D (6 bases). The CDR3 is CASSFTGSSYEQYF. The CDR3, as DNA: TGTGCCAGCAGCTTTACAGGGAGCTCCTACGAGCAGTACTTC.